What follows are 9 T cell receptor beta chains derived from one specimen sequenced in a study of technical replicates of blood from a handful of donors. This table comes from immunoSEQ multiplex PCR, and its TCRdb copy is limited to in-frame clones, with some not included. The data hold tens of thousands of clones, with 94% observed a single time. The sample consisted of T cells isolated from PBMCs. The receptors were sampled from a human donor in good health.

This rearrangement joins TRBV11-2 to TRBJ2-7; no reliable D call. The ends were cut back, 5 bases at V and 4 bases at J, with 6 bases in the middle. There are 11 residues in the CDR3. The germline V gene encodes CDR1 SGHAT and CDR2 FQNNGV. The CDR3 sequence: CASSAYYEQYF. In nucleotides, the CDR3 is TGTGCCAGCAGCGCCTATTACGAGCAGTACTTC.

The genes are TRBV30 and TRBJ1-1; D unclear. Trimming removed 0 bases from V and 6 bases from J, with 14 bases in between. Per germline, CDR1 GTSNPN and CDR2 SVGIG (reference sequence). The CDR3 length is 14 residues. The CDR3 region has the DNA TGTGCCTGGAGTGTTTTTCCGGGAAGCCCTGAAGCTTTCTTT. Encoded protein: CAWSVFPGSPEAFF.

The rearrangement links TRBV7-9 to TRBJ1-1; D may be TRBD1 (5 bases). Trimming left V 8 bases short and J 1 base short, with 20 bases between. CDR1 and CDR2 (germline): SEHNR, FQNEAQ (reference sequence). The CDR3 length is 16 residues. The CDR3 is CASETLVWGENTEAFF. CDR3 DNA: TGTGCCAGCGAAACTTTGGTCTGGGGGGAGAACACTGAAGCTTTCTTT.

The chain carries TRBV29-1 and TRBJ1-2, with D unresolved. The CDR3 sequence is 13 residues long. CDR1 is SQVTM and CDR2 is ANQGSEA in the germline V gene. With 2 bases removed from V and 1 base from J, the gap between germline ends came to 8 bases. CDR3 sequence reads: CSVEIGLNYGYTF. The CDR3 DNA follows: TGCAGCGTTGAAATCGGTCTTAACTATGGCTACACCTTC.

The DNA of the CDR3 is TGTGCCAGCAGCCATTCTGCGGGGCACTACAATGAGCAGTTCTTC. It specifies CASSHSAGHYNEQFF. This sequence joins TRBV11-2 and TRBJ2-1, with D possibly TRBD2 on 6 matching bases. Trimming removed 5 bases at V and 3 bases at J, with 14 bases between. The V gene's germline CDR1 is SGHAT and CDR2 FQNNGV. This CDR3 is 15 amino acids long.

V is TRBV9 and J is TRBJ1-1; 7 nucleotides line up with TRBD1. Losses at the gene ends were 3 bases for V and 2 bases for J; bases not matched to a gene: 4. Germline V CDR1 and CDR2: SGDLS, YYNGEE. CDR3 length: 14 amino acids. CDR3 bases: TGTGCCAGCAGCGCGACAGGGTTTAACACTGAAGCTTTCTTT. Translation gives CASSATGFNTEAFF.

The chain has TRBV6-6 and TRBJ2-7; D possibly corresponds to TRBD2 (5 bases). The CDR3 is made up of 15 amino acids. The V gene's germline CDR1 is MNHNY and CDR2 SVGAGI (reference sequence). V shed 0 bases and J shed 6 bases, with 15 bases lying between them. CDR3 sequence: CASSYSSVDSVEQYF. In DNA form, the CDR3 reads TGTGCCAGCAGTTACTCTAGCGTCGACTCAGTCGAGCAGTACTTC.

J is TRBJ2-3 and V is TRBV27; TRBD2 might be the D (5 bases). This CDR3 has 15 residues. The V end lost 5 bases, the J end lost 2 bases, and 14 bases lay between the germline ends. Looked up from germline, CDR1 is MNHEY and CDR2 is SMNVEV (reference sequence). CDR3 region: CASSPRTAYTDTQYF. The CDR3 nucleotides are TGTGCCAGCAGTCCTAGGACTGCCTACACAGATACGCAGTATTTT.

The chain employs TRBV12-5 and TRBJ2-1; no reliable D call. The CDR3 consists of 13 residues. Germline CDR1 LGHNT, CDR2 FRNRAP. Trimming took off 2 bases at V and 3 bases at J, with 5 bases between the two ends. The CDR3 DNA reads TGTGCTAGTGGTTTGTATAGCTACAATGAGCAGTTCTTC. It codes for CASGLYSYNEQFF.